A selection of T cell receptor beta chains follows, all from one sample in a study of beta chain features in type 1 diabetes. Here immunoSEQ multiplex PCR was the method, and the copy in TCRdb shows in-frame clones only, minus some. The sample holds approximately 360,000 clones, approximately 12% seen once. The sequenced material came from naive CD4+ T cells from blood. All receptors come from a woman under 30 with type 1 diabetes. Both conserved end residues are part of each CDR3. The order of the fields is V gene, clone size, J gene, D gene, CDR3 DNA, CDR3 protein. The D gene is left open where the match is weak. Clone size is stated in some rows and not others, as once, few, many or a class when expanded.

TRBV28	.	TRBJ2-3	.	TGTGCCAGCAGCCTCACTCCTAGCACAGATACGCAGTATTTT	CASSLTPSTDTQYF
TRBV6-6	.	TRBJ2-7	.	TGTGCCTGCGCGGGTAGTAAGTCACATGAGCAGTACTTC	CACAGSKSHEQYF
TRBV5-1	.	TRBJ2-3	TRBD2	TGCGCCAGCAGCTGGGGACTAGCGGGATACACAGATACGCAGTATTTT	CASSWGLAGYTDTQYF
TRBV28	few	TRBJ2-1	.	TGTGCCAGCAGTTTCCAGGGCTCAAGCTCCTACAATGAGCAGTTCTTC	CASSFQGSSSYNEQFF
TRBV29-1	.	TRBJ2-7	.	TGCAGCGCCAAAACTAGAAACGAGCAGTACTTC	CSAKTRNEQYF
TRBV12-5	.	TRBJ1-2	TRBD1	TGTGCTAGTGGTTTGGAGGGACAGCGCTCCTTC	CASGLEGQRSF
TRBV15	.	TRBJ2-3	TRBD1	TGTGCCACCAGCAGAGAGGGACAGGCTAGCACAGATACGCAGTATTTT	CATSREGQASTDTQYF
TRBV11-1	few	TRBJ2-7	.	TGTGCCAGCAGCCTAAGGGCAGGGTCGTACGAGCAGTACTTC	CASSLRAGSYEQYF
TRBV4-2	few	TRBJ1-2	.	TGTGCCAGCAGCCAAACTCCTGCGGACTATGGCTACACCTTC	CASSQTPADYGYTF
TRBV5-6	.	TRBJ2-3	.	TGTGCCAGCAGCTTGGTGGGGGGGGCGTGGGTAGGCACAGATACGCAGTATTTT	CASSLVGGAWVGTDTQYF
TRBV9	.	TRBJ2-1	TRBD1	TGTGCCAGTGGGACAGGGGACAATGAGCAGTTCTTC	CASGTGDNEQFF
TRBV21-1	.	TRBJ2-5	.	TGTGCCAGCAGCAGGGGAGGGGAGACCCAGTACTTC	CASSRGGETQYF
TRBV2	.	TRBJ1-1	.	TGTGCCAGCACGGGGGAAATGAACACTGAAGCTTTCTTT	CASTGEMNTEAFF
TRBV29-1	few	TRBJ2-5	TRBD1	TGCAGCGTTGAAGCCGGGACAGCGTACTTC	CSVEAGTAYF
TRBV18	few	TRBJ2-1	TRBD1	TGTGCCAGCTCACCCCTAAGGGACAGGGATTACAATGAGCAGTTCTTC	CASSPLRDRDYNEQFF
TRBV7-3	.	TRBJ2-1	TRBD2	TGTGCCAGCAGCCCGGGGACTAGCGGGAGGGAGCAGTTCTTC	CASSPGTSGREQFF
TRBV4-1	few	TRBJ2-7	.	TGCGCCAGCAGCCAAGTTGGGGCCACAGGGTCGAACGAGCAGTACTTC	CASSQVGATGSNEQYF
TRBV7-2	few	TRBJ2-3	TRBD2	TGTGCCAGCAGCGAGGGACTAGCCCTCACAGATACGCAGTATTTT	CASSEGLALTDTQYF
TRBV5-4	few	TRBJ2-1	TRBD2	TGTGCCAGCAGCTCATTAGCGGGACTCGACAATGAGCAGTTCTTC	CASSSLAGLDNEQFF
TRBV9	.	TRBJ2-3	TRBD1	TGTGCCAGCAGCCCAAATCGACAGGGGGCTGATACGCAGTATTTT	CASSPNRQGADTQYF
TRBV5-1	.	TRBJ2-1	TRBD2	TGCGCCAGCAGCGCTCTAGCGGGGAGCTCCTACAATGAGCAGTTCTTC	CASSALAGSSYNEQFF
TRBV19	.	TRBJ2-7	TRBD1	TGTGCCAGTAGGCCGGGACAGGGTCCCTACGAGCAGTACTTC	CASRPGQGPYEQYF